This passage covers 14 T cell receptor beta chains from one sample sequenced in a study of OX40 agonist ivuxolimab in advanced cancers. Sequencing was performed with immunoSEQ multiplex PCR; in TCRdb, only in-frame clones are kept and a portion is missing. In the table there are tens of thousands of clones, around 91% of which are singletons. This specimen consisted of CD4+ or CD8+ T cells sorted from blood, obtained in a trial of the OX40 agonist ivuxolimab. The receptor set was obtained from an adult with an advanced solid tumor such as melanoma, head and neck, liver or kidney cancer.

This clone was seen only once. This chain connects TRBV27 to TRBJ1-2; D gene uncertain. The CDR3 loop spans 14 amino acids. Germline V lookup: CDR1 MNHEY, CDR2 SMNVEV (reference sequence). V lost 2 bases, J lost 3 bases, and 10 bases lay in between. As DNA, the CDR3 is TGTGCCAGCAGTTTACAACAGAAGGACTATGGCTACACCTTC. Amino acids: CASSLQQKDYGYTF.

The chain is built from TRBV27 and TRBJ1-5; 7 bases fit TRBD1. This CDR3 contains 15 residues. CDR1 is MNHEY, CDR2 SMNVEV, per germline (reference sequence). Losses at the gene ends were 2 bases for V and 5 bases for J; bases not matched to a gene: 6. The CDR3 is CASSLRGLSDQPQHF. DNA of the CDR3: TGTGCCAGCAGTTTAAGGGGGCTTTCGGATCAGCCCCAGCATTTT.

This sequence joins TRBV2 and TRBJ2-1; 11 bases are a match to TRBD2. Trimming at V came to 4 bases and at J to 4 bases, leaving 0 bases not matched to a gene. This CDR3 is 14 amino acids long. The germline gives CDR1 SNHLY, CDR2 FYNNEI. The CDR3 sequence: CASSGLAGYNEQFF. DNA of the CDR3: TGTGCCAGCAGTGGACTAGCGGGGTACAATGAGCAGTTCTTC. Full variable domain (outside the CDR3, taken from reference TRBV2 and TRBJ2-1): EPEVTQTPSHQVTQMGQEVILRCVPISNHLYFYWYRQILGQKVEFLVSFYNNEISEKSEIFDDQFSVERPDGSNFTLKIRSTKLEDSAMYFCASSGLAGYNEQFFGPGTRLTVL.

The genes are TRBV28 and TRBJ1-5; tentatively, D is TRBD1 (6 bases). Germline V gene sequence: CDR1 MDHEN, CDR2 SYDVKM. The V end lost 2 bases, the J end lost 2 bases, and 16 bases lay between the germline ends. This CDR3 contains 17 residues. The CDR3 DNA reads TGTGCCAGCAGTTTAGAGACAGGATCTGGGGGCAATCAGCCCCAGCATTTT. Amino acids: CASSLETGSGGNQPQHF.

CDR3 in DNA: TGCGCCAGCAGCCAAGTTCATCAGGGGGCTTCCTACGAGCAGTACTTC. Protein sequence: CASSQVHQGASYEQYF. The J gene is TRBJ2-7, the V gene TRBV4-3; 8 positions agree with TRBD1. CDR1 is LGHNA, CDR2 YSLEER, per germline. V lost 1 base and J lost 1; bases outside the gene matches: 6. The CDR3 runs 16 residues.

This clone was seen a single time. This chain joins TRBV4-3 and TRBJ2-5, with D perhaps assigned TRBD1 or TRBD2 (5 bases each). The CDR3 covers 17 residues. The V and J ends lost 1 base and 4 bases respectively, with 19 bases between them. Germline CDR1 is LGHNA and CDR2 is YSLEER. The CDR3 coding sequence is TGCGCCAGCAGCCAAGCGGGGTTCAGCGAGCAGGGAGAGACCCAGTACTTC. This encodes CASSQAGFSEQGETQYF.

CDR3 in DNA: TGCGCCAGCAGCCCGGGTGGGTTCCGCATCGAAAAACTGTTTTTT. Amino acids: CASSPGGFRIEKLFF. The rearrangement links TRBV5-1 to TRBJ1-4, with unresolved D. The CDR3 is 15 amino acids. Germline CDR1 and CDR2: SGHRS and YFSETQ. V dropped 4 bases and J dropped 8 bases, with 18 bases sitting between them.

CDR3 protein: CASRHRGQGEQYF. In DNA, the CDR3 is TGTGCCAGCAGACACAGGGGGCAGGGCGAGCAGTACTTC. The gene calls are TRBV6-5 and TRBJ2-7, with 9 bases aligning to TRBD1. J was trimmed by 6 bases and V by 6 bases; bases with no gene match: 6. This CDR3 comprises 13 residues. Germline lookup yields CDR1 MNHEY and CDR2 SVGAGI.

The chain combines TRBV27 with TRBJ2-2; tentative D call: TRBD2 (6 bases). Germline CDR1 MNHEY, CDR2 SMNVEV (reference sequence). With 5 bases removed from V and 1 base from J, the gap between germline ends came to 17 bases. CDR3 length equals 17 residues. CDR3 DNA: TGTGCCAGCAGTCATGATCCGGCTAGCGAGAACACCGGGGAGCTGTTTTTT. Translated, it gives CASSHDPASENTGELFF.

The chain links TRBV11-2 to TRBJ1-3, with 8 bases matching TRBD1. CDR1 and CDR2 from the germline V gene are SGHAT and FQNNGV. The CDR3 has 16 amino acids. The V gene end was trimmed by 5 bases and the J gene end by 0 bases; junction bases not matched to a gene: 6. This chain's CDR3 is CASSMTGASSGNTIYF. CDR3 DNA: TGTGCCAGCAGCATGACAGGGGCAAGCTCTGGAAACACCATATATTTT.

CDR3 nucleotide sequence: TGCGCCAGCAGTGCTGGTCTCTCCTACGAGCAGTACTTC. Amino acid sequence: CASSAGLSYEQYF. The rearrangement joins TRBV10-2 to TRBJ2-7, with D uncertain. The CDR3 contains 13 residues. Looked up from germline, CDR1 is WSHSY and CDR2 is SAAADI. Between the trimmed V and J ends, which lost 4 bases and 0 bases, there was a span of 7 bases.

CDR3 in amino acids: CASSMGQGGWGYTF. CDR3 nucleotides: TGTGCCAGCAGTATGGGACAGGGAGGATGGGGCTACACCTTC. The V gene is TRBV6-5, the J gene TRBJ1-2; 9 bases are shared with TRBD1. This CDR3 region has 14 residues. The V and J ends lost 5 bases and 8 bases, in that order; junction bases with no gene match: 9. Germline lookup yields CDR1 MNHEY and CDR2 SVGAGI.

V is TRBV5-6 and J is TRBJ2-5; TRBD1 agrees at 11 bases. The J segment lost 3 bases and the V segment lost 3 bases, leaving 7 bases of the junction unmatched. The V gene's germline CDR1 is SGHDT and CDR2 YYEEEE. The CDR3 is 16 residues long. In nucleotides, the CDR3 is TGTGCCAGCAGCTCCAGGACAGGGGGCTTTGAAGAGACCCAGTACTTC. It codes for CASSSRTGGFEETQYF.

The chain uses TRBV6-5 and TRBJ2-7; a weak D match, TRBD1 (6 bases). The germline gives CDR1 MNHEY, CDR2 SVGAGI. The germline V and J ends were trimmed by 4 bases and 3 bases, with 19 bases remaining between them. The CDR3 covers 16 residues. CDR3 loop: CASSSSTGQVNYEQYF. CDR3 bases: TGTGCCAGCAGTTCCTCCACGGGACAAGTAAACTACGAGCAGTACTTC.